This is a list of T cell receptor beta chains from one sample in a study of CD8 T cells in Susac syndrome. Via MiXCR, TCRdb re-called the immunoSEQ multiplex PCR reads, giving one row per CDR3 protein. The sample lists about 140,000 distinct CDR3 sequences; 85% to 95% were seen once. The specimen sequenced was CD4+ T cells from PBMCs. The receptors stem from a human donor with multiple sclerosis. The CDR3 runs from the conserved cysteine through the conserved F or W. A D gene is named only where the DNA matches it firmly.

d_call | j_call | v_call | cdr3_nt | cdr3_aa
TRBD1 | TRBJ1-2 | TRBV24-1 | TGTGCCACCAGTGATTTTACAGGGGATGGCTACACCTTC | CATSDFTGDGYTF
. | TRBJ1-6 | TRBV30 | TGTGCCTGGAGTGGGGGGCAGGGCCTTTCACCCCTCCACTTT | CAWSGGQGLSPLHF
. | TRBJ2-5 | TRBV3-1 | TGTGCCAGCAGCTCGGGCCCCGCGGCGACCCAGTACTTC | CASSSGPAATQYF
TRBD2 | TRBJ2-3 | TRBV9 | TGTGCCAGCAGCGCCCGACTAGCGGGCGCAGATACGCAGTATTTT | CASSARLAGADTQYF
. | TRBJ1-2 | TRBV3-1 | TGTGCCAGCAGCCGGGCAGGAGGAAACTATGGCTACACCTTC | CASSRAGGNYGYTF
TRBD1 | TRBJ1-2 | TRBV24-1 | TGTGCCACCAGTGATTTCAGACAGGGATTCTATGGCTACACCTTC | CATSDFRQGFYGYTF
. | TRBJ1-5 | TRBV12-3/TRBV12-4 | TGTGCCAGCAGTTTAGGGCTAGGGACCCTAAGCAATCAGCCCCAGCATTTT | CASSLGLGTLSNQPQHF
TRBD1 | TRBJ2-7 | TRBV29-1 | TGCAGCGTTAAAAGGGACAGGGGGCAGCCCGAGCAGTACTTC | CSVKRDRGQPEQYF
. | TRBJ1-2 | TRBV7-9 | TGTGCCAGCAGCTTAGATGGCTACACCTTC | CASSLDGYTF
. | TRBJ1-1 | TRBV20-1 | TGCAGTGCTAGTATCCAGTCCTACACTGAAGCTTTCTTT | CSASIQSYTEAFF
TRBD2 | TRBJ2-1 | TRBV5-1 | TGCGCCAGCAGCGCAACTAGCGGGGCGGATGAGCAGTTCTTC | CASSATSGADEQFF
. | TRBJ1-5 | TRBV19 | TGTGCCAGTAGTCAGAAAGGCAATCAGCCCCAGCATTTT | CASSQKGNQPQHF
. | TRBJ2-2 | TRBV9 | TGTGCCAGCAGCGTAGTAACAGGGAACACCGGGGAGCTGTTTTTT | CASSVVTGNTGELFF
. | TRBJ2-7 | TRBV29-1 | TGCAGCGTTGCAAGGGGTGTGGCTCCGAGGGGGGAGCAGTACTTC | CSVARGVAPRGEQYF
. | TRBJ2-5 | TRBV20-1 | TGCAGTGCTAGGCCATCTGCGGAGACCCAGTACTTC | CSARPSAETQYF
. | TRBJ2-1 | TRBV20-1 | TGCAGTGCTAGCGAGCGATTATATGAGCAGTTCTTC | CSASERLYEQFF
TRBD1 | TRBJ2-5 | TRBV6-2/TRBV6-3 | TGTGCCAGCGGGACAGGGGATAAGAAGACCCAGTACTTC | CASGTGDKKTQYF
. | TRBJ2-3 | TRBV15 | TGTGCCACCGACGATGGAGCTAGCACAGATACGCAGTATTTT | CATDDGASTDTQYF
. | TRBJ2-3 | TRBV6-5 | TGTGCCAGCAGTTACTCGAGTGCTGGAAATACGCAGTATTTT | CASSYSSAGNTQYF
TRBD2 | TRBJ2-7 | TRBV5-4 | TGTGCCAGCAGCCCAGTTGGCGGACTAGAGACCTTC | CASSPVGGLETF